This record covers a single TCR beta chain. Its target is unknown. V was clipped by 3 bases and J by 1 base, with 16 bases between them. Germline V gene sequence: CDR1 SGHDT, CDR2 YYEEEE. The CDR3 is made up of 16 amino acids. The source of the sample is a study of post-analysis software for immune sequencing data. Looking at the study overall: Multiple sclerosis in the patients followed relapsing-remitting, secondary progressive and progressive-relapsing courses.

Study-wide findings and caveats: Multiple sclerosis was associated with a significant reduction in normalized Chao1 diversity relative to controls. When patients were compared with controls, about five TRBV segments were more frequent, TRBV5-6, TRBV5-1 and TRBV20-1 among them.

Sequencing libraries made from TCR beta cDNA carried unique molecular identifiers. T cells, roughly 0.9 to 11 million of them, yielded around 460,000 cDNA molecules. TCRdb re-called the PCR reads through MiXCR, storing one row per CDR3 protein. The sample has about 820,000 distinct CDR3 sequences; about 57% are singletons. The chain links TRBV5-6 to TRBJ2-5; the D gene could be TRBD1 or TRBD2 (5 bases each). The receptor was derived from a girl between 10 and 17 years old with multiple sclerosis. Sequenced: blood. The CDR3 sequence: CASSSLGSGTQETQYF. CDR3 DNA sequence: TGTGCCAGCAGCTCCCTAGGGTCTGGGACCCAAGAGACCCAGTACTTC. The full variable domain, its missing parts supplied by reference TRBV5-6 and TRBJ2-5, is DAGVTQSPTHLIKTRGQQVTLRCSPKSGHDTVSWYQQALGQGPQFIFQYYEEEERQRGNFPDRFSGHQFPNYSSELNVNALLLGDSALYLCASSSLGSGTQETQYFGPGTRLLVL.